This T cell receptor (beta chain) was sequenced for a study of T cell responses to AZD1222 COVID-19 vaccine. Overall study: Second-dose intervals of approximately 4 or approximately 12 weeks were pooled. The study's findings and limits: Baseline serostatus was positive in only 5 to 7 AZD1222 recipients.

TCRdb keeps only in-frame clones here, not all; method: immunoSEQ multiplex PCR. The sample has under 150,000 clones, about 92% seen once. A word on this clone: Its cognate antigen is unknown.

Trimming cost V 0 bases and J 2 bases, with 11 bases left between them. Germline assignment: CDR1 SGHTA and CDR2 FQGNSA. This CDR3 contains 16 residues. This sample comprised peripheral blood, obtained on day 0 of AZD1222 vaccination. The source is an adult in good health. The J gene is TRBJ1-5, the V gene TRBV7-2; D may be TRBD1 (6 bases). The CDR3 region has the DNA TGTGCCAGCAGCTTAGCCGGGGGGGCGGGCAATCAGCCCCAGCATTTT. It is translated as CASSLAGGAGNQPQHF.